The clone carrying this TCR beta chain was counted a few times. The CDR3 runs 14 residues. Losses at the gene ends were 4 bases for V and 1 base for J; bases not matched to a gene: 3. Germline V gene lookup returns CDR1 MGHDK and CDR2 SYGVNS. The data originate from a study of OX40 agonist ivuxolimab in advanced cancers. The wider study: Intravenous ivuxolimab was administered to patients every 2 weeks at 0.01 to 10 mg/kg. The study enrolled dose-escalation patients with hepatocellular carcinoma, melanoma, renal cell or head and neck cancer. Subjects had a mean age of 60 years, with a range of 23 to 79; almost 85% were male. Among those treated, three patients had partial responses, one with hepatocellular carcinoma and two with cutaneous melanoma.

Sequencing used immunoSEQ multiplex PCR; TCRdb keeps in-frame clones, though not all of them. The sample consists of fewer than 90,000 clones, about 90% of them appearing once. This sequence originates from an adult with an advanced solid tumor such as melanoma, head and neck, liver or kidney cancer. This rearrangement joins TRBV25-1 to TRBJ1-1, with TRBD1 matching over 7 bases. Material: CD4+ or CD8+ T cells sorted from blood, obtained in a trial of the OX40 agonist ivuxolimab. This CDR3 is CASSVTGRNTEAFF. The CDR3 nucleotides read TGTGCCAGCAGTGTGACAGGGCGGAACACTGAAGCTTTCTTT.